These 13 T cell receptor beta chains were sequenced from one sample in a study of CD8+CD57+ T cells in acquired aplastic anemia (dated by TCRdb to about 2018). TCRdb lists the instrument as Illumina HiSeq 2000. Genomic DNA was used as template for profiling of TCR beta VDJ combinations and CDR3 sequences. TCRdb passed the public sequencing reads through fastp at Q25 and MiXCR, retaining productive beta sequences. Each CDR3 protein gets just one entry, which takes the most common genes and DNA from the rows behind it. This sample has 200,000 to 250,000 distinct CDR3 sequences in its table, and roughly 33% of those were observed once. 1.1% of the sample is taken by the ten largest. Source material: sorted CD4+, CD8+, or CD8+CD57+ T cells (not recorded which) from PBMCs. The receptors derive from a human donor in good health, serving as a control.

This clonotype was seen more than once but under ten times. V usage is TRBV15 and J usage is TRBJ2-1; 9 nucleotides align to TRBD2. CDR1 is LNHNV, CDR2 YYDKDF, per germline (reference sequence). The CDR3 is made up of 17 amino acids. The trim removed 1 base at V and 2 bases at J, leaving 6 bases unmatched. The CDR3: CATSRGSTSGPYNEQFF. CDR3 coding DNA: TGTGCCACCAGCAGAGGTTCGACTAGCGGACCCTACAATGAGCAGTTCTTC.

The table lists this clonotype with many counts. The chain employs TRBV29-1 and TRBJ1-5; TRBD1 matches 9 bases. Germline V lookup: CDR1 SQVTM, CDR2 ANQGSEA. This CDR3 comprises 15 residues. After removal of 6 bases from V and 1 base from J, the junction contained 7 bases not matched to a gene. CDR3 protein: CSVITGGGSNQPQHF. CDR3 sequence (DNA): TGCAGCGTAATAACAGGGGGCGGGAGCAATCAGCCCCAGCATTTT.

The chain employs TRBV7-9 and TRBJ1-3; no firm D call. The V end lost 1 base, the J end lost 4 bases, and 5 bases lay between the germline ends. CDR3 length: 13 residues. Germline V gene data show CDR1 as SEHNR and CDR2 as FQNEAQ (reference sequence). The DNA of the CDR3 is TGTGCCAGCAGCTTAGTTATGGGAAACACCATATATTTT. This gives the protein CASSLVMGNTIYF.

This clonotype was counted a few times. This may be a read error, as it is one base from a much larger clone. The chain carries TRBV9 and TRBJ1-6; TRBD1 is a possible D gene (6 bases). The germline gives CDR1 SGDLS, CDR2 YYNGEE. The CDR3 runs 14 residues. CDR3: CASSRQAPQSPPHF. The CDR3 DNA is TGTGCCAGCAGCCGACAGGCTCCACAATCACCCCCCCACTTT.

The V gene is TRBV25-1, the J gene TRBJ1-2; 8 bases agree with TRBD1. Germline CDR1 and CDR2: MGHDK and SYGVNS. Trimming removed 6 bases from V and 3 bases from J; junction bases left unmatched: 6. This CDR3 spans 14 amino acids. The chain's CDR3 is CASRGDRLDYGYTF. In DNA form, the CDR3 reads TGTGCCAGCAGAGGGGACAGGTTAGACTATGGCTACACCTTC.

This clonotype was detected a few times. The chain carries TRBV28 and TRBJ1-5; 10 bases match TRBD1. V gave up 8 bases and J gave up 6 bases; unmatched junction bases: 7. The CDR3 contains 14 residues. The germline CDR1 and CDR2 sequences are MDHEN and SYDVKM. The CDR3 region has the DNA TGTGCCAGCCGGGCCGGGACAGGGGTTCAGCCCCAGCATTTT. Encoded protein: CASRAGTGVQPQHF.

The rearrangement uses TRBV19 and TRBJ2-3, with 8 bases fitting TRBD2. Looked up from germline, CDR1 is LNHDA and CDR2 is SQIVND (reference sequence). Losses at the gene ends were 5 bases for V and 2 bases for J; bases not matched to a gene: 3. This CDR3 is built from 14 residues. CDR3: CASSLAGHTDTQYF. CDR3 sequence (DNA): TGTGCCAGTAGTCTAGCGGGCCACACAGATACGCAGTATTTT.

In this sample, this clonotype turned up a few times. This chain joins TRBV12-5 and TRBJ1-4, with D hard to call. Trimming took off 2 bases at V and 8 bases at J, with 18 bases between the two ends. The CDR3 sequence is 16 residues long. Per the germline V gene, CDR1 is LGHNT and CDR2 is FRNRAP. The CDR3, as DNA: TGTGCTAGTGGTTTGCGCTACGGGTCGGACGAGGAAAAACTGTTTTTT. This encodes CASGLRYGSDEEKLFF.

A single count supports this clonotype. This sequence joins TRBV24-1 and TRBJ2-1, with 15 bases matching TRBD2. Germline CDR1 is KGHDR and CDR2 is SFDVKD. The CDR3 loop spans 15 amino acids. Unmatched junction bases numbered 11, after V lost 9 bases and J lost 12 bases. Here the CDR3 DNA reads TGTGCCACCGGAAGACCGGGACTAGCGGGAGGTCGGCAGTTCTTC. This translates into CATGRPGLAGGRQFF.

This clonotype was observed at least ten times. In DNA form, the CDR3 reads TGCAGTGCTAGGGGGGGACTAGCGGGAGGGCGGAGCTACGAGCAGTACTTC. It translates to CSARGGLAGGRSYEQYF. The chain couples TRBV20-1 to TRBJ2-7, with TRBD2 matching over 16 bases. The length of the CDR3 is 17 residues. CDR1 DFQATT and CDR2 SNEGSKA come from the germline V gene (reference sequence). V dropped 3 bases and J dropped 3; count of bases not matched to a gene: 8.

In its sample, this clonotype was seen many times. The chain recombines TRBV5-4 with TRBJ2-7, with D possibly being TRBD1 (5 bases). Germline V lookup: CDR1 SGHNT, CDR2 YYREEE (reference sequence). This CDR3 comprises 14 residues. The ends were cut back, 0 bases at V and 3 bases at J, with 10 bases in the middle. The CDR3 protein is CASSLGQTVYEQYF. The DNA of the CDR3 is TGTGCCAGCAGCTTGGGACAGACCGTCTACGAGCAGTACTTC.

This clonotype was recorded many times. The chain links TRBV7-9 to TRBJ2-7; 9 bases align to TRBD2. This CDR3 region has 16 residues. V lost 5 bases and J lost 4; bases outside the gene matches: 12. Germline V gene data show CDR1 as SEHNR and CDR2 as FQNEAQ (reference sequence). The CDR3, as DNA: TGTGCCAGCAGCGCTGGCCTAGCGGGATCTTTTTACGAGCAGTACTTC. It codes for CASSAGLAGSFYEQYF. Supplemented by reference TRBV7-9 and TRBJ2-7, the full variable domain reads DTGVSQNPRHKITKRGQNVTFRCDPISEHNRLYWYRQTLGQGPEFLTYFQNEAQLEKSRLLSDRFSAERPKGSFSTLEIQRTEQGDSAMYLCASSAGLAGSFYEQYFGPGTRLTVT.

Remarks on this clonotype: A single base separates this from a much larger clone, so it may be a read error. The V gene is TRBV2, the J gene TRBJ1-1; D unresolved. In germline, CDR1 is SNHLY, CDR2 FYNNEI. The CDR3 contains 12 residues. CDR3 in amino acids: CASSEQLTGAFF. CDR3 DNA: TGTGCCAGCAGTGAACAGCTCACTGGAGCTTTCTTT.